A single sample is the source of the 30 T cell receptor beta chains below, sequenced in a study of T cell repertoires in cytomegalovirus infection. A single record per CDR3 protein comes from TCRdb applying MiXCR to the reads. The sample carries 250,000 or so distinct CDR3 sequences, around 15% recorded once. Sequenced material: CD8+ T cells from PBMCs. All receptors come from a human donor in good health (CMV status not recorded). Some clones in this sample may be carry-over from other donors' samples.

This clonotype appeared a few times. The rearrangement links TRBV7-9 to TRBJ1-2; 7 nucleotides agree with TRBD1. CDR3 length: 13 residues. Germline V gives CDR1 SEHNR, CDR2 FQNEAQ (reference sequence). The V gene end was trimmed by 3 bases and the J gene end by 11 bases; junction bases not matched to a gene: 9. The DNA for the CDR3 is TGTGCCAGCAGCTTTGATACGACAGGGCGTTACACCTTC. This gives the protein CASSFDTTGRYTF.

This clonotype was counted a few times. The junction shows a germline mismatch at one end, possibly a read error. The chain carries TRBV5-6 and TRBJ1-1; D is ambiguous. Per the germline V gene, CDR1 is SGHDT and CDR2 is YYEEEE. This CDR3 is 13 amino acids long. CDR3 in amino acids: CASSLAPNPEAFF. Written as DNA, the CDR3 is TGTGCCAGCAGCTTGGCCCCGAACCCTGAAGCTTTCTTT.

This rearrangement joins TRBV28 to TRBJ2-5, with a tentative D call TRBD2 (5 bases). The germline V and J ends were trimmed by 8 bases and 1 base, with 17 bases remaining between them. The CDR3 runs to 15 residues. The germline CDR1 and CDR2 sequences are MDHEN and SYDVKM. DNA of the CDR3: TGTGCCAGCGTGGAGAGGGCATCGGGCCAAGAGACCCAGTACTTC. Translated: CASVERASGQETQYF.

This clonotype was seen repeatedly, ten times or more. The chain joins TRBV7-6 to TRBJ2-5, with D perhaps TRBD2 (6 bases). Trimming took 3 bases from V and 5 from J, leaving 31 bases between them. The V gene's germline CDR1 is SGHVS and CDR2 FNYEAQ. The CDR3 sequence is 20 residues long. CDR3 loop: CASSFRPPEGGPKPEETQYF. The CDR3 nucleotides are TGTGCCAGCAGCTTTCGTCCACCGGAGGGAGGCCCAAAGCCCGAGGAGACCCAGTACTTC.

This clonotype turned up a few times. The chain recombines TRBV29-1 with TRBJ1-1; D unclear. The V and J ends lost 6 bases and 7 bases respectively, with 9 bases between them. The CDR3 is 10 residues long. Germline V gene sequence: CDR1 SQVTM, CDR2 ANQGSEA. The CDR3 DNA reads TGCAGCGTACTCGAGGGTGAAGCTTTCTTT. Protein: CSVLEGEAFF.

V usage is TRBV27 and J usage is TRBJ2-3, with D possibly being TRBD2 (7 bases). CDR3 length equals 16 residues. Germline V gene data show CDR1 as MNHEY and CDR2 as SMNVEV (reference sequence). The V gene lost 6 bases and the J gene lost 6 bases, with 22 bases spanning the gap. The CDR3 DNA is TGTGCCAGCAGAGACGAATTTAGACGGGGGGCGGATACGCAGTATTTT. Translated, it gives CASRDEFRRGADTQYF.

The chain employs TRBV2 and TRBJ1-5, with a tentative D call TRBD1 (5 bases). Germline loops: CDR1 SNHLY, CDR2 FYNNEI. This CDR3 has 18 residues. V dropped 7 bases and J dropped 0 bases, with 22 bases sitting between them. The CDR3 is CASTLNPAQVLSNQPQHF. In nucleotides, the CDR3 is TGTGCCAGCACCCTGAACCCGGCACAGGTTCTTAGCAATCAGCCCCAGCATTTT.

Many counts were recorded for this clonotype. The chain carries TRBV7-2 and TRBJ2-1; weak D call: TRBD2 (6 bases). The CDR3 loop spans 15 amino acids. V shed 3 bases and J shed 4 bases, with 13 bases lying between them. Germline assignment: CDR1 SGHTA and CDR2 FQGNSA. The CDR3 DNA reads as TGTGCCAGCAGCTTTTCCGGGGGAACTTACAATGAGCAGTTCTTC. Amino acid sequence: CASSFSGGTYNEQFF.

V is TRBV19 and J is TRBJ2-1; 7 bases fit TRBD2. V gave up 6 bases and J gave up 2 bases; unmatched junction bases: 7. From germline, CDR1 is LNHDA and CDR2 SQIVND (reference sequence). The CDR3 loop spans 15 amino acids. DNA for the CDR3: TGTGCCAGTAGCCTCCTAGCGGAGACCTACAATGAGCAGTTCTTC. Protein sequence: CASSLLAETYNEQFF.

A remark on this clonotype: One junction end disagrees with the germline gene, perhaps due to a read error. V and J are TRBV5-5 and TRBJ1-1; possible D gene TRBD1, 5 bases. This CDR3 is 13 amino acids long. Germline CDR1 reads SGHKS; CDR2 reads YYEKEE (reference sequence). CDR3: CVSSLIGGTEAFF. The CDR3 DNA is TGTGTCAGCAGCTTGATCGGGGGGACTGAAGCTTTCTTT.

This clonotype has a handful of counts. The chain has TRBV7-9 and TRBJ2-5, with 12 bases fitting TRBD2. The CDR3 extends over 16 amino acids. The V segment lost 5 bases and the J segment 0 bases; nucleotides outside the gene matches: 4. Per the germline V gene, CDR1 is SEHNR and CDR2 is FQNEAQ (reference sequence). In nucleotides, the CDR3 is TGTGCCAGCAGCCCGAGACTAGCGGGGGACCAAGAGACCCAGTACTTC. This encodes CASSPRLAGDQETQYF.

This chain uses TRBV12-3 or TRBV12-4 with TRBJ1-3; no clear D gene. Trimming removed 4 bases from V and 0 bases from J, with 10 bases in between. The CDR3 is 15 amino acids. The CDR3 loop reads CASSSDGFSGNTIYF. The CDR3 nucleotides read TGTGCCAGCAGTTCCGACGGCTTCTCTGGAAACACCATATATTTT.

This clonotype has a handful of counts. The chain uses TRBV6-6 and TRBJ2-1; the match to TRBD2 covers 7 bases. There are 15 residues in the CDR3. V was pared by 4 bases and J by 5 bases, with 8 bases of the junction left unmatched. The germline gives CDR1 MNHNY, CDR2 SVGAGI (reference sequence). The CDR3 here is CASSFTSANNNEQFF. The CDR3 DNA reads as TGTGCCAGCAGTTTCACTAGCGCAAACAACAATGAGCAGTTCTTC.

J is TRBJ2-7 and V is TRBV2, with 12 bases fitting TRBD1. With 8 bases clipped from V and 4 bases from J, the junction kept 9 bases outside the gene matches. Germline CDR1 is SNHLY and CDR2 is FYNNEI. The CDR3 totals 15 residues. The CDR3 DNA reads as TGTGCCAGCGGCGAGGGACAGGGGGCAATTTACGAGCAGTACTTC. Protein sequence: CASGEGQGAIYEQYF.

In this sample, this clonotype turned up many times. The CDR3 loop reads CASSLAGDYYGYTF. The CDR3 DNA is TGTGCCAGCAGCTTAGCGGGGGACTACTATGGCTACACCTTC. The chain couples TRBV7-2 to TRBJ1-2; a possible D gene is TRBD1 (5 bases). Germline V gene lookup returns CDR1 SGHTA and CDR2 FQGNSA. Trimming left V 0 bases short and J 3 bases short, with 8 bases between. This CDR3 is 14 amino acids long.

This clonotype was seen ten or more times. The chain joins TRBV4-3 to TRBJ2-5, with D tentatively TRBD2 (6 bases). This CDR3 has 15 amino acids. V gave up 1 base and J gave up 0 bases, with 9 bases separating them. The germline V gene encodes CDR1 LGHNA and CDR2 YSLEER. The CDR3 reads CASSQGSGDQETQYF. The CDR3 coding sequence is TGCGCCAGCAGCCAAGGATCGGGGGACCAAGAGACCCAGTACTTC.

CDR3 nucleotides: TGTGCCACCGCACCGACTTATACTAGCACAGATACGCAGTATTTT. It specifies CATAPTYTSTDTQYF. The rearrangement links TRBV24-1 to TRBJ2-3, with D unclear. The V gene lost 9 bases and the J gene lost 0 bases, with 15 bases spanning the gap. Germline CDR1 reads KGHDR; CDR2 reads SFDVKD. The CDR3 spans 15 residues.

This clonotype was seen ten or more times. The rearrangement links TRBV7-2 to TRBJ2-3, with 8 bases matching TRBD1. Germline assignment: CDR1 SGHTA and CDR2 FQGNSA. The J segment lost 4 bases and the V segment lost 6 bases, leaving 3 bases of the junction unmatched. This CDR3 has 13 residues. The CDR3, as DNA: TGTGCCAGCAGTCGGACAGGGTCAGATACGCAGTATTTT. Its protein product is CASSRTGSDTQYF.

The chain carries TRBV6-1 and TRBJ1-6; D unclear. In germline, CDR1 is MNHNS, CDR2 SASEGT. This CDR3 spans 16 amino acids. Trimming cost V 7 bases and J 5 bases, with 18 bases left between them. The CDR3 region has the DNA TGTGCCAGCAACGAAACCGCCTTTATTGATAATTCACCCCTCCACTTT. Translating gives CASNETAFIDNSPLHF.

This clonotype has just a few counts. The chain recombines TRBV6-1 with TRBJ1-6, with a weak D call TRBD1 (5 bases). V lost 7 bases and J 6 bases, leaving 16 bases between the germline ends. The CDR3 has 15 amino acids. CDR1 is MNHNS, CDR2 SASEGT, per germline. The CDR3 spells CASTTLDRLNSPLHF. In nucleotides, the CDR3 is TGTGCCAGCACTACCCTTGACAGACTTAATTCACCCCTCCACTTT.

This rearrangement joins TRBV27 to TRBJ2-1, with TRBD1 as a possible D gene (6 bases). Germline V CDR1 and CDR2: MNHEY, SMNVEV (reference sequence). CDR3 length equals 12 residues. V lost 6 bases and J 10 bases, leaving 13 bases between the germline ends. The CDR3, as DNA: TGTGCCAGCAGAAATCCCAGGGGCGAGCAGTTCTTC. It is translated as CASRNPRGEQFF.

The CDR3 sequence: CASSLRTDPNTDTQYF. CDR3 nucleotides: TGTGCCAGCAGCTTGCGTACTGATCCAAACACAGATACGCAGTATTTT. This chain connects TRBV7-9 to TRBJ2-3; the D is unclear. From germline, CDR1 is SEHNR and CDR2 FQNEAQ (reference sequence). The CDR3 extends over 16 amino acids. V dropped 3 bases and J dropped 2 bases, with 15 bases sitting between them.

This clonotype was observed at least ten times. Here the CDR3 reads CATSRVTGATNEKLFF. CDR3 nucleotides: TGTGCCACCAGCAGAGTGACAGGGGCAACTAATGAAAAACTGTTTTTT. The genes are TRBV15 and TRBJ1-4, with TRBD1 matching over 8 bases. CDR1 and CDR2 (germline): LNHNV, YYDKDF (reference sequence). This CDR3 has 16 amino acids. V dropped 1 base and J dropped 0; count of bases not matched to a gene: 1.

The rearrangement uses TRBV5-4 and TRBJ1-2; D not resolved. V was clipped by 2 bases and J by 3 bases, with 11 bases between them. The CDR3 spans 14 residues. Germline values: CDR1 SGHNT, CDR2 YYREEE (reference sequence). The CDR3 sequence is CASSFGLADYGYTF. CDR3 DNA sequence: TGTGCCAGCAGCTTTGGGCTAGCGGACTATGGCTACACCTTC.

This clonotype was recorded at least ten times. The V call is TRBV7-2, the J call TRBJ2-1; TRBD2 aligns across 11 bases. Germline V gene data show CDR1 as SGHTA and CDR2 as FQGNSA. V shed 8 bases and J 2 bases; nucleotides not matched to a gene: 5. The CDR3 covers 15 residues. CDR3 sequence: CASGNSGGAYNEQFF. The CDR3 nucleotides are TGTGCCAGCGGAAATAGCGGGGGGGCCTACAATGAGCAGTTCTTC. The full variable domain, completed using reference TRBV7-2 and TRBJ2-1, is GAGVSQSPSNKVTEKGKDVELRCDPISGHTALYWYRQSLGQGLEFLIYFQGNSAPDKSGLPSDRFSAERTGGSVSTLTIQRTQQEDSAVYLCASGNSGGAYNEQFFGPGTRLTVL.

The sample holds many counts of this clonotype. CDR3 sequence: CASTRRSGNGWETQYF. As DNA, the CDR3 is TGTGCCAGCACCAGAAGGTCAGGGAACGGCTGGGAGACCCAGTACTTC. The gene calls are TRBV6-1 and TRBJ2-5; D is perhaps TRBD1 (5 bases). V was cut by 7 bases and J by 5 bases, with 23 bases left in between. The CDR3 contains 16 residues. The V gene's germline CDR1 is MNHNS and CDR2 SASEGT.

In its sample, this clonotype was seen many times. DNA of the CDR3: TGTGCTAGTGGTTTGCAGGTTAATTCACCCCTCCACTTT. It is translated as CASGLQVNSPLHF. The gene calls are TRBV12-5 and TRBJ1-6; no reliable D call. V was cut by 2 bases and J by 6 bases, with 5 bases left in between. Germline V gives CDR1 LGHNT, CDR2 FRNRAP. The CDR3 extends over 13 amino acids.

The V call is TRBV6-6, the J call TRBJ2-7, with a weak D call TRBD1 (5 bases). Germline assignment: CDR1 MNHNY and CDR2 SVGAGI (reference sequence). Between the trimmed V and J ends, which lost 0 bases and 7 bases, there was a span of 13 bases. This CDR3 has 14 amino acids. The chain's CDR3 is CASSYSLAREEQYF. As DNA, the CDR3 is TGTGCCAGCAGTTACTCGTTGGCCAGGGAAGAGCAGTACTTC.

Many counts were recorded for this clonotype. The rearrangement joins TRBV7-8 to TRBJ2-3; D gene ambiguous. CDR3 length: 13 amino acids. CDR1 and CDR2 from the germline V gene are SGHVS and FQNEAQ. Trimming took off 2 bases at V and 2 bases at J, with 5 bases between the two ends. CDR3 in DNA: TGTGCCAGCAGCTTATTTCTCACAGATACGCAGTATTTT. This encodes CASSLFLTDTQYF.

This clonotype was found a few times. The chain uses TRBV7-9 and TRBJ2-2; D gene unclear. This CDR3 spans 13 amino acids. In germline, CDR1 is SEHNR, CDR2 FQNEAQ (reference sequence). Trimming pared 5 bases from V and 6 bases from J, leaving 10 bases between. Here the CDR3 reads CASSPGPPGELFF. The CDR3, as DNA: TGTGCCAGCAGCCCCGGACCCCCCGGGGAGCTGTTTTTT.